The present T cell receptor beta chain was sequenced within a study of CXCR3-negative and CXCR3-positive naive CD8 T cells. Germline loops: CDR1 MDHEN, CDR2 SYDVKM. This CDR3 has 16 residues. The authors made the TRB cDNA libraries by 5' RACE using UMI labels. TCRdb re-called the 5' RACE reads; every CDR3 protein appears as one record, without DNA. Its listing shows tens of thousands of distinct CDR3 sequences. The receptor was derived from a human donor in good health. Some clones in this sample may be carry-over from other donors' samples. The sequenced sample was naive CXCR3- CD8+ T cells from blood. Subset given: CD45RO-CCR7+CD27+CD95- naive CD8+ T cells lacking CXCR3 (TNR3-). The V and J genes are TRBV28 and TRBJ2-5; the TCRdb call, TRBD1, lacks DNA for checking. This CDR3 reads CASSSHRDARWETQYF.